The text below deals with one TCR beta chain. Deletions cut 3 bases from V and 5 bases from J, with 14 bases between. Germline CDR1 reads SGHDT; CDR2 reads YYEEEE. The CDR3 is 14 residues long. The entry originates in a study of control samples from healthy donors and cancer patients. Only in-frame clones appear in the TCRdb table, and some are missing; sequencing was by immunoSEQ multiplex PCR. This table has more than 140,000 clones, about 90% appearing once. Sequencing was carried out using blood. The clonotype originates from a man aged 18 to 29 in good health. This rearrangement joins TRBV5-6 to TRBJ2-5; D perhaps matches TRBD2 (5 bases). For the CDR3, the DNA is TGTGCCAGCAGCTATACGAGGGTAACGGAGACCCAGTACTTC. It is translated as CASSYTRVTETQYF.